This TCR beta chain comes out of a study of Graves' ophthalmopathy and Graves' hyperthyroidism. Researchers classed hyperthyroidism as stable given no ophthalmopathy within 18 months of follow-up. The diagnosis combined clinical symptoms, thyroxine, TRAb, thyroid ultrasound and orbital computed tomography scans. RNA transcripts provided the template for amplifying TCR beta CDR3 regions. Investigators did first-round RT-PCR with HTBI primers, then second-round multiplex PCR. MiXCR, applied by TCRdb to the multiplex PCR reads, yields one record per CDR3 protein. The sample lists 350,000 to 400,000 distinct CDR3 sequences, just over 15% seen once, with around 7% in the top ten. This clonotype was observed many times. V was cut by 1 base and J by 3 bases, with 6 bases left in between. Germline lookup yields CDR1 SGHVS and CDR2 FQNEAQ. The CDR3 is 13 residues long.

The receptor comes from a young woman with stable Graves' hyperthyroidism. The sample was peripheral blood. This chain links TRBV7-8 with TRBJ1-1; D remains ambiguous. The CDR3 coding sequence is TGTGCCAGCAGCTTAGGTTTCGACACTGAAGCTTTCTTT. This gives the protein CASSLGFDTEAFF.